This T cell receptor (beta chain) derives from a study of T cells in Graves' hyperthyroidism and ophthalmopathy. Trimming took off 0 bases at V and 2 bases at J, with 11 bases between the two ends. Germline CDR1 is LGHNA and CDR2 is YNFKEQ. The CDR3 is made up of 16 amino acids. It was RNA transcripts that yielded the amplified TCR beta CDR3 regions. The TCR CDR3 was amplified in a first-round RT-PCR using the HTBI primer set. TCRdb fed the multiplex PCR reads into MiXCR, producing one record per CDR3 protein. The sample has 550,000 to 650,000 distinct CDR3 sequences, approximately 15% seen once; the top ten hold around 13%. To note about this clonotype: A read error is likely, as this CDR3 ends without the conserved phenylalanine or tryptophan.

Sequenced material: blood. The sequence came from a woman aged 40 to 55 with Graves' hyperthyroidism. The V and J genes are TRBV4-2 and TRBJ2-1; D remains unclear. This chain's CDR3 is CASSQDASWTYNEQFC. The CDR3 nucleotides read TGTGCCAGCAGCCAAGATGCCAGCTGGACCTACAATGAGCAGTTCTGC.